The clone carrying this T cell receptor (beta chain) has only one observation. This record belongs to a study of technical replicates of blood from a handful of donors. This table comes from immunoSEQ multiplex PCR, and its TCRdb copy is limited to in-frame clones, with some not included. The sample consists of 82,000 or so clones, 96% of them appearing once. This CDR3 contains 16 residues. The V segment lost 1 base and the J segment 5 bases; nucleotides outside the gene matches: 6. Germline V CDR1 and CDR2: SEHNR, FQNEAQ (reference sequence). This receptor was obtained from a human donor in good health. The genes are TRBV7-9 and TRBJ2-1, with 9 bases that match TRBD2. Sequencing was done on a sample of T cells isolated from PBMCs. The CDR3 protein is CASSLEEREVNNEQFF. In nucleotides, the CDR3 is TGTGCCAGCAGCTTAGAGGAGCGGGAGGTAAACAATGAGCAGTTCTTC.